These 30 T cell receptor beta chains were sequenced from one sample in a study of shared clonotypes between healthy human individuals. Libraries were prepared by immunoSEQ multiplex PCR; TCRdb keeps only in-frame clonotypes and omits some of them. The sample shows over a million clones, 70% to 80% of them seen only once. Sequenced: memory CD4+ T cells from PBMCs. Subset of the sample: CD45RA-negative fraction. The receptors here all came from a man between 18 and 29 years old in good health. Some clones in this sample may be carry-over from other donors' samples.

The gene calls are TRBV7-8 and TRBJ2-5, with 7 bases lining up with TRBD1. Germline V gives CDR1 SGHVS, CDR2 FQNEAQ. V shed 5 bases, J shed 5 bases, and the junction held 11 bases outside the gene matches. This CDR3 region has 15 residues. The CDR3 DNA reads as TGTGCCAGCAGCCCAGACAGGGTAGCCGGCGAGACCCAGTACTTC. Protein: CASSPDRVAGETQYF.

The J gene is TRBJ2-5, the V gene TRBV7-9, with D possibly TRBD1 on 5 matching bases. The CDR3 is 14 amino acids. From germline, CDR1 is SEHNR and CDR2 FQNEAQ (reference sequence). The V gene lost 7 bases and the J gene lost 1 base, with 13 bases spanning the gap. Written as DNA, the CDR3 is TGTGCCAGCAACTGGGGCGGAGCCCAAGAGACCCAGTACTTC. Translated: CASNWGGAQETQYF.

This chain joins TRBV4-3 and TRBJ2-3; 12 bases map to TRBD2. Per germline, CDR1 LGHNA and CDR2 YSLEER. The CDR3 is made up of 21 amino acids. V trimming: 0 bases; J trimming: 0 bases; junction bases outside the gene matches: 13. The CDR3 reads CASSQDLPSGRDYPSTDTQYF. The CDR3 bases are TGCGCCAGCAGCCAAGATTTACCTAGCGGGAGGGACTACCCTAGCACAGATACGCAGTATTTT.

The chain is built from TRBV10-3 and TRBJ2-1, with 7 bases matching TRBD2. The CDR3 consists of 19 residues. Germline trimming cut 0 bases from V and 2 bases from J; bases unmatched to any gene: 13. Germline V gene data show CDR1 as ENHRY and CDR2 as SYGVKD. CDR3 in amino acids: CAISESVLKSSGTYNEQFF. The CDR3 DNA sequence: TGTGCCATCAGTGAGTCCGTGCTTAAGTCTAGCGGAACCTACAATGAGCAGTTCTTC.

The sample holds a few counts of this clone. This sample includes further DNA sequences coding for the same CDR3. The CDR3 DNA follows: TGTGCCAGCAGCGGCCTAGCGGGAGTAAGTAATGAGCAGTTCTTC. This codes for CASSGLAGVSNEQFF. The V gene is TRBV6-6, the J gene TRBJ2-1; 10 positions agree with TRBD2. CDR1 is MNHNY and CDR2 is SVGAGI in the germline V gene (reference sequence). Unmatched junction bases numbered 9, after V lost 6 bases and J lost 7 bases. This CDR3 has 15 residues.

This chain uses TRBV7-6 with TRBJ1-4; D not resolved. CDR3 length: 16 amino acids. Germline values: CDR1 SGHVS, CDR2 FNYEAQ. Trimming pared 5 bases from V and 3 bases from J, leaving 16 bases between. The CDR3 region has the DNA TGTGCCAGCAGCCCCTCAGTCGCTGTACCTAATGAAAAACTGTTTTTT. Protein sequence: CASSPSVAVPNEKLFF.

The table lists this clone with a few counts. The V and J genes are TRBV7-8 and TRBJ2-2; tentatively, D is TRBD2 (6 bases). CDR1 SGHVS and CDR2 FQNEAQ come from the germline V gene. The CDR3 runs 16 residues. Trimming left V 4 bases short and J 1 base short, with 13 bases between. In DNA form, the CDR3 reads TGTGCCAGCAGCTCGGGAGTTAGAGTGAACACCGGGGAGCTGTTTTTT. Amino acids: CASSSGVRVNTGELFF.

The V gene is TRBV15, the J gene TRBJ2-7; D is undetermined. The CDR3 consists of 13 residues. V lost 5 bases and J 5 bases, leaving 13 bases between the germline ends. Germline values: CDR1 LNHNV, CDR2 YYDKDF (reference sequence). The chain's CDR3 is CATSPRIGDEQYF. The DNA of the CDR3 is TGTGCCACCAGCCCCCGGATTGGGGACGAGCAGTACTTC.

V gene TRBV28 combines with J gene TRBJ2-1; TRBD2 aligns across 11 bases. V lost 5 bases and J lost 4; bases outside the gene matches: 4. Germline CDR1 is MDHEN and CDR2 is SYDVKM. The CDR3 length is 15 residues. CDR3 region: CASSNRLAGYNEQFF. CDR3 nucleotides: TGTGCCAGCAGTAACAGACTAGCGGGGTACAATGAGCAGTTCTTC.

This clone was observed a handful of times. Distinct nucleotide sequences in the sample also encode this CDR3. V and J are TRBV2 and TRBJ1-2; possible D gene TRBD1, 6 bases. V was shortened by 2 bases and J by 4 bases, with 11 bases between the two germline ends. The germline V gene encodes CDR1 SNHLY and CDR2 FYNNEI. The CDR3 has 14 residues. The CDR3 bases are TGTGCCAGCAGTGAATGGGGGGGCGGCTATGGCTACACCTTC. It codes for CASSEWGGGYGYTF.

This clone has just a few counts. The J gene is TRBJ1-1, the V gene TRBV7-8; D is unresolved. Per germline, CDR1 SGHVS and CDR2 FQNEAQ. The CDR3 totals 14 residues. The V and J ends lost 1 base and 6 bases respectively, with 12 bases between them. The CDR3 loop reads CASSLDWAAAEAFF. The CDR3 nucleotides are TGTGCCAGCAGCTTAGATTGGGCGGCCGCTGAAGCTTTCTTT.

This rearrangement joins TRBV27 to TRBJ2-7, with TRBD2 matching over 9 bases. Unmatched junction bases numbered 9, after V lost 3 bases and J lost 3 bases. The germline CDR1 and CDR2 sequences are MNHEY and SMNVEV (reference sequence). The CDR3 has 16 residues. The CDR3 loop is CASSFTISGRFYEQYF. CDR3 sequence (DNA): TGTGCCAGCAGTTTCACAATTAGCGGGAGATTCTACGAGCAGTACTTC.

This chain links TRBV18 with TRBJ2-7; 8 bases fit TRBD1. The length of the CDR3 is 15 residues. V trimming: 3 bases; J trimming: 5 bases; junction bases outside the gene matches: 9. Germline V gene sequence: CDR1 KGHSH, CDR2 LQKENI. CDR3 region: CASSPGQGRVDEQYF. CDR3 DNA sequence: TGTGCCAGCTCACCCGGACAGGGAAGGGTCGACGAGCAGTACTTC.

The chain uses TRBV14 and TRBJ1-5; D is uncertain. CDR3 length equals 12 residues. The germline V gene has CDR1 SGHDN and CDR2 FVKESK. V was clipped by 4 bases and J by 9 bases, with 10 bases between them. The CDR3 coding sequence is TGTGCCAGCAGCCCCCCGTCGGGGCCCCAGCATTTT. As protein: CASSPPSGPQHF.

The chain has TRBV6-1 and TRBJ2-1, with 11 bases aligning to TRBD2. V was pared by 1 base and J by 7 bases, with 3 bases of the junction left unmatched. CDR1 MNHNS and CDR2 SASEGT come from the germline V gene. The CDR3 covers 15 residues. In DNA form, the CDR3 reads TGTGCCAGCAGTGAAGGACTAGCGGGATTTAATGAGCAGTTCTTC. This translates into CASSEGLAGFNEQFF.

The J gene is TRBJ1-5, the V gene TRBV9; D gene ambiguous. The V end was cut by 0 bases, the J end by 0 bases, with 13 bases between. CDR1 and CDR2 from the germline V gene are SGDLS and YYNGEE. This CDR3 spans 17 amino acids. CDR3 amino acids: CASSVVKAAYSNQPQHF. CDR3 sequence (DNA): TGTGCCAGCAGCGTAGTAAAGGCGGCGTATAGCAATCAGCCCCAGCATTTT.

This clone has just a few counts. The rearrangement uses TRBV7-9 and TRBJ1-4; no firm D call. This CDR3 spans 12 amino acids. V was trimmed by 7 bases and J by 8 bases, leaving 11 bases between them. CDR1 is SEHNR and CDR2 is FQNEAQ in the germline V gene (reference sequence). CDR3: CASTPTIEKLFF. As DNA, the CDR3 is TGTGCCAGCACCCCCACTATCGAAAAACTGTTTTTT.

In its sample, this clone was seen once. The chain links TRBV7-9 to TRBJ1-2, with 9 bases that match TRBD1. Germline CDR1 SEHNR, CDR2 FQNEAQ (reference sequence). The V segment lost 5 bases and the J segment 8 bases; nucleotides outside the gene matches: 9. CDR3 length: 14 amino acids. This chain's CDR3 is CASSPRDRVFGYTF. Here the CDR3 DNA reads TGTGCCAGCAGCCCTCGGGACAGGGTCTTCGGCTACACCTTC. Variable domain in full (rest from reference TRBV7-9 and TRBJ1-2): DTGVSQNPRHKITKRGQNVTFRCDPISEHNRLYWYRQTLGQGPEFLTYFQNEAQLEKSRLLSDRFSAERPKGSFSTLEIQRTEQGDSAMYLCASSPRDRVFGYTFGSGTRLTVV.

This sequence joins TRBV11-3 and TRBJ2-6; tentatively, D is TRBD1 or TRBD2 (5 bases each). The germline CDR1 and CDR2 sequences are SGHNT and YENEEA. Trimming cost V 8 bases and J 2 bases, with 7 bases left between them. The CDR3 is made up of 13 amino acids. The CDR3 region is CASQGPGANVLTF. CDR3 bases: TGTGCCAGCCAGGGACCTGGGGCCAACGTCCTGACTTTC.

CDR3 bases: TGTGCCAGCAGTCCACCCTCTCCTCAGCCCCAGCATTTT. Translated, it gives CASSPPSPQPQHF. J is TRBJ1-5 and V is TRBV28; the D is unclear. CDR3 size: 13 residues. Germline CDR1 is MDHEN and CDR2 is SYDVKM. V shed 5 bases and J shed 6 bases, with 11 bases lying between them.

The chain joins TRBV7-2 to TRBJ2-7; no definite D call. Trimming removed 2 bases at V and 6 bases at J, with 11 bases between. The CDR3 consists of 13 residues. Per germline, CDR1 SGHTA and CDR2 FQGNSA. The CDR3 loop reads CASSLRLGAEQYF. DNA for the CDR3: TGTGCCAGCAGCTTAAGGCTAGGAGCCGAGCAGTACTTC.

The CDR3 DNA is TGTGCCAGCAGTTTGGAGGGGGGGGAGAGAGCCAAAAACATTCAGTACTTC. This encodes CASSLEGGERAKNIQYF. V and J are TRBV27 and TRBJ2-4; TRBD2 might be the D (7 bases). V was shortened by 3 bases and J by 0 bases, with 15 bases between the two germline ends. The CDR3 totals 17 residues. Per germline, CDR1 MNHEY and CDR2 SMNVEV (reference sequence).

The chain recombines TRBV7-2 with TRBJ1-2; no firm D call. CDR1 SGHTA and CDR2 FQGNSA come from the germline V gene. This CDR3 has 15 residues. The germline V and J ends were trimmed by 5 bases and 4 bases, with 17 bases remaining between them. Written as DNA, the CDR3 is TGTGCCAGCAGCGGGGTTGACGGAAAGACCTATGGCTACACCTTC. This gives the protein CASSGVDGKTYGYTF.

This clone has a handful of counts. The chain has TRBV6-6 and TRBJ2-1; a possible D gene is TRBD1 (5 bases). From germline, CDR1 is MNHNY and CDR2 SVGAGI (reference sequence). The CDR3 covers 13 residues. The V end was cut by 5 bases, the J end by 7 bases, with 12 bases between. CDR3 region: CASSQQQVNEQFF. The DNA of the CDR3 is TGTGCCAGCAGTCAACAACAGGTGAATGAGCAGTTCTTC.

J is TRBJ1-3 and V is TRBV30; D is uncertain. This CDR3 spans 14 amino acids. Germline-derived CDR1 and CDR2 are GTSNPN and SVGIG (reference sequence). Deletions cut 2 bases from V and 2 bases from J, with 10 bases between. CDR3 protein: CAWSSGRTGNTIYF. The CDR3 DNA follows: TGTGCCTGGAGTTCGGGGAGGACTGGAAACACCATATATTTT.

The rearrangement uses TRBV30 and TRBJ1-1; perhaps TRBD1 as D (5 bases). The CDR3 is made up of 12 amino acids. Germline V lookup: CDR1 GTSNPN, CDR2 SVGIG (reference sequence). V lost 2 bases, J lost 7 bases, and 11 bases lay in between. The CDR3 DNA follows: TGTGCCTGGAGTCGGGCAGGGAGTGAAGCTTTCTTT. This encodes CAWSRAGSEAFF.

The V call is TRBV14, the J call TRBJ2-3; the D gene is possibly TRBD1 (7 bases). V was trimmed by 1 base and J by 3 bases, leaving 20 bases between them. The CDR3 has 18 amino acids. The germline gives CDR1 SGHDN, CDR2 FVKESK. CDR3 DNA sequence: TGTGCCAGCAGCCAAGTGGCGCTCTTACAGGGGAGGACAGATACGCAGTATTTT. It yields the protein CASSQVALLQGRTDTQYF.

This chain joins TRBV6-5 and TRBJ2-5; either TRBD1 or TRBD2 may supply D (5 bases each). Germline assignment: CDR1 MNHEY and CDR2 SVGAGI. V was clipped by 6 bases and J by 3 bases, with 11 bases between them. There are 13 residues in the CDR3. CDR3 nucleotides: TGTGCCAGCAGACGGGGACCGGAAGAGACCCAGTACTTC. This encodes CASRRGPEETQYF.

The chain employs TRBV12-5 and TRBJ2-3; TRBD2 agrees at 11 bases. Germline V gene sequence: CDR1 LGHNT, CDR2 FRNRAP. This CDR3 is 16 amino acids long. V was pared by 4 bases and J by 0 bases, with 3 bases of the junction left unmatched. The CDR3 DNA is TGTGCTAGTGGTTCCTCTAGCGGGAGGAGCACAGATACGCAGTATTTT. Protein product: CASGSSSGRSTDTQYF.

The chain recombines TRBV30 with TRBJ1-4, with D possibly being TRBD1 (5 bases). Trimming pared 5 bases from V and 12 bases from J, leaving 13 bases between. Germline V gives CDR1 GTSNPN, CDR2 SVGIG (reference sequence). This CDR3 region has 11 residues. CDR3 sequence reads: CAWAEGTQLFF. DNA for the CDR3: TGTGCCTGGGCAGAAGGGACTCAACTGTTTTTT.